This TCR beta chain was identified in a study of shared clonotypes between healthy human individuals. Study-level results: Several donors shared about 4.8% of their naive CD4 clonotypes.

The study drew its donors from healthy HIV-negative adults without recent acute infections or vaccinations. Clones were read by immunoSEQ multiplex PCR, and TCRdb kept only the in-frame ones, dropping some. The table records around 200,000 clones, 65% to 70% of them present only once. V shed 7 bases and J shed 0 bases, with 8 bases lying between them. Germline CDR1 is KGHSH and CDR2 is LQKENI. CDR3 length: 13 amino acids. This clone was observed a few times. The target antigen is unknown. The specimen was memory CD4+ T cells sorted from blood. Regarding subset: CD45RA-negative fraction. The TCR was taken from a young man in good health. The chain carries TRBV18 and TRBJ2-3; unclear D gene. The CDR3 sequence: CASLSASTDTQYF. CDR3 nucleotides: TGTGCCAGCTTAAGCGCTAGCACAGATACGCAGTATTTT.